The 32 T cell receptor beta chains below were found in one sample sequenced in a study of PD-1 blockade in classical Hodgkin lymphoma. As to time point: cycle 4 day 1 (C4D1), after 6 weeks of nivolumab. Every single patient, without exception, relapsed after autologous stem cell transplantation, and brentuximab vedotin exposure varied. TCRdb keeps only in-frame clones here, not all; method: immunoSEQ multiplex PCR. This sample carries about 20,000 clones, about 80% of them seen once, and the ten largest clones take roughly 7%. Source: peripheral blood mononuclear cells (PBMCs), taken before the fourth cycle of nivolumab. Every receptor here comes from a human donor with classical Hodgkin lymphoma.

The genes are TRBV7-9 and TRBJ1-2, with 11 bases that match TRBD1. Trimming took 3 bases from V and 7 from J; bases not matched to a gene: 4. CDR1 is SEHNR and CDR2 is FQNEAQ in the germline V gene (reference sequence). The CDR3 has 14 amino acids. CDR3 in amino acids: CASSLDRGHSGYTF. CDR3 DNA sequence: TGTGCCAGCAGCTTGGACAGGGGGCATTCTGGCTACACCTTC.

The CDR3 bases are TGTGCCAGCAGTTTCGCAGGGGGAGTAAACATTCAGTACTTC. As protein: CASSFAGGVNIQYF. V and J are TRBV28 and TRBJ2-4, with 7 positions matching TRBD1. The CDR3 is 14 residues long. Germline CDR1 MDHEN, CDR2 SYDVKM. V was pared by 3 bases and J by 6 bases, with 5 bases of the junction left unmatched.

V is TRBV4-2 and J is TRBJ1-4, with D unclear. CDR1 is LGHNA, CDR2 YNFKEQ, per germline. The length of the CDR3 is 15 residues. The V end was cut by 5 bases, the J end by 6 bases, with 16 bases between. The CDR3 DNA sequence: TGTGCCAGCAGCGTAAACCGGGGTTCTGATGAAAAACTGTTTTTT. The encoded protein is CASSVNRGSDEKLFF.

Written as DNA, the CDR3 is TGTGCCAGCAGCCAAGCGGGCAGTACTAGCGGGACCTACGAGCAGTACTTC. It translates to CASSQAGSTSGTYEQYF. The J gene is TRBJ2-7, the V gene TRBV4-2; 10 nucleotides match TRBD2. Germline V gene lookup returns CDR1 LGHNA and CDR2 YNFKEQ. The CDR3 is 17 amino acids. V was clipped by 1 base and J by 2 bases; unmatched bases: 8.

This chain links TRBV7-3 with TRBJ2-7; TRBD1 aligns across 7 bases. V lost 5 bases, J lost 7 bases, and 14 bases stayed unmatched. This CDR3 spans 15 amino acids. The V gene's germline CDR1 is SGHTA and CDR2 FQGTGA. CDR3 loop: CASSPRQGRLGEQYF. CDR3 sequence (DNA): TGTGCCAGCAGCCCCCGACAGGGCCGCTTGGGAGAGCAGTACTTC.

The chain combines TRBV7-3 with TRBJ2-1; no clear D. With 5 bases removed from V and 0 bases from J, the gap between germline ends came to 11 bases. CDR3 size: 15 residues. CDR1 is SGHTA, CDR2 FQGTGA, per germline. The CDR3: CASSSYKSSYNEQFF. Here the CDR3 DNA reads TGTGCCAGCAGCAGTTACAAGAGCTCCTACAATGAGCAGTTCTTC.

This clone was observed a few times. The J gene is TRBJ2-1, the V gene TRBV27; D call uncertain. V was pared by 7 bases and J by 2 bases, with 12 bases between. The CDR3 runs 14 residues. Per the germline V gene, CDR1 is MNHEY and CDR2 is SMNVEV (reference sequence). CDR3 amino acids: CASTVGFPYNEQFF. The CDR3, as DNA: TGTGCCAGCACCGTAGGTTTCCCCTACAATGAGCAGTTCTTC.

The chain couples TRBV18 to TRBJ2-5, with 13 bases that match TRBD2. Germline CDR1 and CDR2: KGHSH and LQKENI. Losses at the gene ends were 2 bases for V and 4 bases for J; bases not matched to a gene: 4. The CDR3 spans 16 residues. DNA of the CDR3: TGTGCCAGCTCACCATGGACTAGCGGGAGAGCAGAGACCCAGTACTTC. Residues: CASSPWTSGRAETQYF.

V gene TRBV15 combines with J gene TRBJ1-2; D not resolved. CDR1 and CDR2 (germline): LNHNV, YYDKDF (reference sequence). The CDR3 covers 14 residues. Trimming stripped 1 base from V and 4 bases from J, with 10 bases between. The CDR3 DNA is TGTGCCACCAGCAGAGCCTACGAGGGCTATGGCTACACCTTC. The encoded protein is CATSRAYEGYGYTF.

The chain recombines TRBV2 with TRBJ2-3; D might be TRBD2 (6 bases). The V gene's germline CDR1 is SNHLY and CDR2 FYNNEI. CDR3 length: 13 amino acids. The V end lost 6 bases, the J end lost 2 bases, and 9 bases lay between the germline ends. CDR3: CASRGTATDTQYF. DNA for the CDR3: TGTGCCAGCAGGGGGACTGCCACAGATACGCAGTATTTT.

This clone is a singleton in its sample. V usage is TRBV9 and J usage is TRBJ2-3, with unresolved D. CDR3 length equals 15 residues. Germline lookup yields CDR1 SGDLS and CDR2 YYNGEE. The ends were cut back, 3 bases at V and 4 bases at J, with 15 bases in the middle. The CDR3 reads CASSAPTLPSDTQYF. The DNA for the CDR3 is TGTGCCAGCAGCGCCCCGACGCTGCCCTCAGATACGCAGTATTTT.

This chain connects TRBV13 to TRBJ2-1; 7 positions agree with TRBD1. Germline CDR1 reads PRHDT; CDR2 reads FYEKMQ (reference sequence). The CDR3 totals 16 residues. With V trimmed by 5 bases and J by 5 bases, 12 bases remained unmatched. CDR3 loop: CASSPVTGQYHNEQFF. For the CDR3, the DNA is TGTGCCAGCAGCCCTGTAACGGGACAGTATCACAATGAGCAGTTCTTC.

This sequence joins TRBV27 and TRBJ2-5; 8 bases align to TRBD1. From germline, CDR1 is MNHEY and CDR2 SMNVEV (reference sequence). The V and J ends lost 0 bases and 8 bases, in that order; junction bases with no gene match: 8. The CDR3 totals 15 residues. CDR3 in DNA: TGTGCCAGCAGTTTATCCGGACAGGGCCTTCTAACCCAGTACTTC. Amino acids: CASSLSGQGLLTQYF.

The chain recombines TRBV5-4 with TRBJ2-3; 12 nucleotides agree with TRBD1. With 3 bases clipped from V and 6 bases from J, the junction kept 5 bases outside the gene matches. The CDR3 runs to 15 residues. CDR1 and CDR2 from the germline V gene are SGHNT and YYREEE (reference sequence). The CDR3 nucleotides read TGTGCCAGCAGCTCGGGACAGGGGGCTTGGGATACGCAGTATTTT. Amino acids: CASSSGQGAWDTQYF.

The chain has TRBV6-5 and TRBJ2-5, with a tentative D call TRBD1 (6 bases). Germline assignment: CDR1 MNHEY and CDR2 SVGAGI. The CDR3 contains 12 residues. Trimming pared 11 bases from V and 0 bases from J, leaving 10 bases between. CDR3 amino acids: CAVGQNQETQYF. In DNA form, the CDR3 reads TGTGCCGTTGGACAGAACCAAGAGACCCAGTACTTC.

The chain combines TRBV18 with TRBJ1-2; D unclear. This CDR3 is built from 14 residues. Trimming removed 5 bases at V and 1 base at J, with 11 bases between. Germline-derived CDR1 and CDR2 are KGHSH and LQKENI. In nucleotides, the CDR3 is TGTGCCAGCTCAGGCGGTATCCTTAACTATGGCTACACCTTC. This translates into CASSGGILNYGYTF.

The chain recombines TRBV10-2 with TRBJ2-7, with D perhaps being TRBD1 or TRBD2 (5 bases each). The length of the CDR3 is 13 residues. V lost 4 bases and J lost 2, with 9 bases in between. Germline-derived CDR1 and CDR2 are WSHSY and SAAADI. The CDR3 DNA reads TGCGCCAGCAGTGGTCGGGGCCCCTACGAGCAGTACTTC. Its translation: CASSGRGPYEQYF.

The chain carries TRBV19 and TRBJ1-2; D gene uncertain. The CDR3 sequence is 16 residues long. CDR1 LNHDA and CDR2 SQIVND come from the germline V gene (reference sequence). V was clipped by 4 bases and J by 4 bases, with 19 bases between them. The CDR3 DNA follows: TGTGCCAGTAGTACCGCCCATAGGACCCCGTCCTATGGCTACACCTTC. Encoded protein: CASSTAHRTPSYGYTF.

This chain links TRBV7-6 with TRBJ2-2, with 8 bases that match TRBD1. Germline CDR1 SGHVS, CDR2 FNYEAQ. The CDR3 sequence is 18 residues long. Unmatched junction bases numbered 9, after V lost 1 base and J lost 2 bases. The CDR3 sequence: CASSLVGQGGSNTGELFF. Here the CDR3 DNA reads TGTGCCAGCAGCTTAGTCGGACAGGGCGGTAGCAACACCGGGGAGCTGTTTTTT.

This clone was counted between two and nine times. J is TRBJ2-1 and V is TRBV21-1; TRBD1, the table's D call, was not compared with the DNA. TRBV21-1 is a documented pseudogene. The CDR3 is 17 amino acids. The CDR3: CASSKKERRDRYNEQFF. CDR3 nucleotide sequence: TGTGCCAGCAGCAAAAAGGAGCGAAGGGACAGGTACAATGAGCAGTTCTTC.

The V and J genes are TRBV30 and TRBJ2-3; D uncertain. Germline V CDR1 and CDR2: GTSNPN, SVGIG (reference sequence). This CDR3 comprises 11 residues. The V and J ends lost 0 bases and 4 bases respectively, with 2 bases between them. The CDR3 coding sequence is TGTGCCTGGAGTGTACCAGATACGCAGTATTTT. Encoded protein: CAWSVPDTQYF.

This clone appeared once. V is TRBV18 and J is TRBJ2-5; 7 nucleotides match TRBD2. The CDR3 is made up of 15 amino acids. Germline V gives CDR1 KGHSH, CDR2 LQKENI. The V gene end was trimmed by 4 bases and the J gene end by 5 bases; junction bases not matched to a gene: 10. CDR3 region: CASSRSTSSEETQYF. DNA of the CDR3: TGTGCCAGCTCACGATCGACTAGCTCAGAGGAGACCCAGTACTTC.

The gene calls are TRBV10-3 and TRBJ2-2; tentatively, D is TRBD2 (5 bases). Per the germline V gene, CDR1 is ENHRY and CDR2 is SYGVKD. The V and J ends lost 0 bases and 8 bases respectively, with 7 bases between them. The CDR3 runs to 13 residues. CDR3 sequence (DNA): TGTGCCATCAGTGAGTCGAGGGATGGGGAGCTGTTTTTT. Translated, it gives CAISESRDGELFF.

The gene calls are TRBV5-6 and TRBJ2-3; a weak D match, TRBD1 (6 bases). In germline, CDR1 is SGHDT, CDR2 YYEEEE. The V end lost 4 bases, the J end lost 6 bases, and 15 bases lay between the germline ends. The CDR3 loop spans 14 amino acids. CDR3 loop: CASSHVQGTDTQYF. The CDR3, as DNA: TGTGCCAGCAGCCACGTCCAGGGGACGGATACGCAGTATTTT. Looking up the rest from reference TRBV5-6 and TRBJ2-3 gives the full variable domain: DAGVTQSPTHLIKTRGQQVTLRCSPKSGHDTVSWYQQALGQGPQFIFQYYEEEERQRGNFPDRFSGHQFPNYSSELNVNALLLGDSALYLCASSHVQGTDTQYFGPGTRLTVL.

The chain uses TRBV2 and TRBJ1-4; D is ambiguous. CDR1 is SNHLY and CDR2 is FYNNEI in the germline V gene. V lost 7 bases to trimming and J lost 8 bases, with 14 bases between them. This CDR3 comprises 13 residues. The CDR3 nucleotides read TGTGCCAGCACCGACATCCGGGCGGAAAAACTGTTTTTT. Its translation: CASTDIRAEKLFF.

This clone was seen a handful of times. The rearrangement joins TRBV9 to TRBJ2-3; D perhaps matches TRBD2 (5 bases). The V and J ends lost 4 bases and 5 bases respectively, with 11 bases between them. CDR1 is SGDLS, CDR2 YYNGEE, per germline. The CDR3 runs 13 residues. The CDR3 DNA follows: TGTGCCAGCAGCCCCGGGGTGAGAGATACGCAGTATTTT. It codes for CASSPGVRDTQYF.

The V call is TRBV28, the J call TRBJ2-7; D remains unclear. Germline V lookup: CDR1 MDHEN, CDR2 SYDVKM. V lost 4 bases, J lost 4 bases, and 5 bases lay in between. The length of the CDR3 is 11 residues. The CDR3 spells CASSWGYEQYF. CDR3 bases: TGTGCCAGCAGTTGGGGATACGAGCAGTACTTC.

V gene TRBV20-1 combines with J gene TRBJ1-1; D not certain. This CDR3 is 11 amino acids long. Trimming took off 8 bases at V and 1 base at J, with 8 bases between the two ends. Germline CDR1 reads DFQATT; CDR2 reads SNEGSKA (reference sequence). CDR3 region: CSSYQNTEAFF. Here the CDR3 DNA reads TGCAGTTCCTACCAGAACACTGAAGCTTTCTTT.

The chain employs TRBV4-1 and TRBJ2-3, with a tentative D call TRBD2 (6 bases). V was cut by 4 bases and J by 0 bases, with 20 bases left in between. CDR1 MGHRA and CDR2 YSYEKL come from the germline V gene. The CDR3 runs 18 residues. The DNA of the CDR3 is TGCGCCAGCAGCCTACGGGCCAGGGCGGGAACTAGCACAGATACGCAGTATTTT. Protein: CASSLRARAGTSTDTQYF.

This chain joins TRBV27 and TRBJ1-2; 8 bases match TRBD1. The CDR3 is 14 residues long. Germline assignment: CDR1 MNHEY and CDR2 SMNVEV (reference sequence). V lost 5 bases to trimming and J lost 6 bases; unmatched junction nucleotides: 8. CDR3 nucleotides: TGTGCCAGCAGTCGCTCGGACAGGGCCCATGGCTACACCTTC. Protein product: CASSRSDRAHGYTF.

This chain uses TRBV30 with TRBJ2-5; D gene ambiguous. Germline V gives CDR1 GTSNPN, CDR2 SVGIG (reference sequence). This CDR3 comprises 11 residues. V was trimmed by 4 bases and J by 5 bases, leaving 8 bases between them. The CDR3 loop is CAWTLGETQYF. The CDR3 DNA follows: TGTGCCTGGACGCTGGGGGAGACCCAGTACTTC.

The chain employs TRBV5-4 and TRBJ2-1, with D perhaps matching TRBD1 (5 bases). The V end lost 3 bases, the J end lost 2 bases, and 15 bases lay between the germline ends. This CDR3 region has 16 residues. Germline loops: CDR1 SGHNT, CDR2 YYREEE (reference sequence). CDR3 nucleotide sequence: TGTGCCAGCAGCTCCAGGGTTAGTACGACCTACAATGAGCAGTTCTTC. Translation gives CASSSRVSTTYNEQFF.